Below, one TCR beta chain is given with its context. Its antigen is as yet unknown. This CDR3 has 17 amino acids. The V segment lost 1 base and the J segment 0 bases; nucleotides outside the gene matches: 8. Per germline, CDR1 LNHDA and CDR2 SQIVND (reference sequence). This sample was taken from a study of OX40 agonist ivuxolimab in advanced cancers. Study as a whole: Ivuxolimab, an antibody acting as an agonist of OX40 (CD134), was used to treat patients. Partial responses occurred in three patients (one hepatocellular carcinoma, two cutaneous melanoma). Whole-study findings and limits: Clonal expansion by week 6 occurred in CD4+ and CD8+ blood T cells (at 0.1 to 3.0 mg/kg). The work left the antigen specificity of expanded peripheral T cells undetermined.

Libraries were prepared by immunoSEQ multiplex PCR; TCRdb keeps only in-frame clonotypes and omits some of them. Of around 100,000 clones listed, around 93% are singletons. The material was CD4+ or CD8+ T cells sorted from blood, obtained in a trial of the OX40 agonist ivuxolimab. This sequence originates from an adult with an advanced solid tumor such as melanoma, head and neck, liver or kidney cancer. The chain combines TRBV19 with TRBJ1-1; TRBD1 agrees at 7 bases. The CDR3 sequence is CASSIVGGRGVNTEAFF. CDR3 bases: TGTGCCAGTAGTATAGTTGGGGGCAGGGGGGTGAACACTGAAGCTTTCTTT.